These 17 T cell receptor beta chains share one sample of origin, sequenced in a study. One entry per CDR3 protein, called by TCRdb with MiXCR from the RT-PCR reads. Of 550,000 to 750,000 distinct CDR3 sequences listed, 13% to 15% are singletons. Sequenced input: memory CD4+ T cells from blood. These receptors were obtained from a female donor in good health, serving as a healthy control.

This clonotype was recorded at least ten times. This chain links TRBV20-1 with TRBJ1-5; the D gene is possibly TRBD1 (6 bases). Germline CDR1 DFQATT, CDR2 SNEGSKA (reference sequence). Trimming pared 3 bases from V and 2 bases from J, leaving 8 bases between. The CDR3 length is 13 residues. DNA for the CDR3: TGCAGTGCTAGTGCAGGGGGCAATCAGCCCCAGCATTTT. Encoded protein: CSASAGGNQPQHF.

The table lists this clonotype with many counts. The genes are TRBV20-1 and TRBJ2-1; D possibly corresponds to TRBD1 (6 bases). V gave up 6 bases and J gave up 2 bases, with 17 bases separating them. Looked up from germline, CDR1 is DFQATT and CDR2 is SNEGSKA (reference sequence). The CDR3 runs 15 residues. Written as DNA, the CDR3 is TGCAGTGCGACGGTTACAGGGTCCCCCTACAATGAGCAGTTCTTC. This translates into CSATVTGSPYNEQFF.

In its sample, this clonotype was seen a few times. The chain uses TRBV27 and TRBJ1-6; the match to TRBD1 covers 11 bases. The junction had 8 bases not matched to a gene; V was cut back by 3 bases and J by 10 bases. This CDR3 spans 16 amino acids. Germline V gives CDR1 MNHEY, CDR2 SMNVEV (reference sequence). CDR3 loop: CASSFWTGGAGSPLHF. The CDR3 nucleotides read TGTGCCAGCAGTTTCTGGACAGGGGGCGCGGGGTCACCCCTCCACTTT.

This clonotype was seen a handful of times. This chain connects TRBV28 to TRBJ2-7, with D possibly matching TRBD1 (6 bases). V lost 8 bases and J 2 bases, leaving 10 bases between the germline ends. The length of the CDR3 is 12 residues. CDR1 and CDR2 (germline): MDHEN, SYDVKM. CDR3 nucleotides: TGTGCCAGCGAGGACAGCGCCTACGAGCAGTACTTC. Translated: CASEDSAYEQYF.

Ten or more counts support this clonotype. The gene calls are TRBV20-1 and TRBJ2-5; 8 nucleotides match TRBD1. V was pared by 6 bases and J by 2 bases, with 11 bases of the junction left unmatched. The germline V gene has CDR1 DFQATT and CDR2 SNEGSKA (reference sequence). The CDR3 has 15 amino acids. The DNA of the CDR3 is TGCAGTGCCAAAAATAGGGACAGGTTACAAGAGACCCAGTACTTC. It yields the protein CSAKNRDRLQETQYF.

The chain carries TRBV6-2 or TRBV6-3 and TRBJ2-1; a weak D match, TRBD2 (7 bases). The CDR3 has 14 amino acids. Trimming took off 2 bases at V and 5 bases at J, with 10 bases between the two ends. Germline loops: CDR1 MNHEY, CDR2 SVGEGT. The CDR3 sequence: CASSYGRGHNEQFF. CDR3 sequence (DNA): TGTGCCAGCAGTTACGGGCGGGGGCACAATGAGCAGTTCTTC.

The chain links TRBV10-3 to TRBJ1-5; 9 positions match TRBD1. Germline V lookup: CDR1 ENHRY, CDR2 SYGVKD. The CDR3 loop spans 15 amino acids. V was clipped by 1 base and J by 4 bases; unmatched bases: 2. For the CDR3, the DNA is TGTGCCATCAGTGAGTTAGGGACAGGGAATCAGCCCCAGCATTTT. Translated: CAISELGTGNQPQHF.

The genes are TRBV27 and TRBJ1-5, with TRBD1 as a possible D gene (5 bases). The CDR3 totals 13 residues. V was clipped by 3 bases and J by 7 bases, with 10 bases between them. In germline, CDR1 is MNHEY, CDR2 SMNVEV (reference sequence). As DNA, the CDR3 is TGTGCCAGCAGTTTCCAGAGGGGACAGCCCCAGCATTTT. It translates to CASSFQRGQPQHF.

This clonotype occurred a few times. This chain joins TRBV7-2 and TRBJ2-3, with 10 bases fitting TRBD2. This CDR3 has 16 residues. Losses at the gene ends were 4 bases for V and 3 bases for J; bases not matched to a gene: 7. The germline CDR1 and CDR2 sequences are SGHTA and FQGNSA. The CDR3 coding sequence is TGTGCCAGCAGCTCGCCTAGCGGGGGAGGGACAGATACGCAGTATTTT. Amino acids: CASSSPSGGGTDTQYF.

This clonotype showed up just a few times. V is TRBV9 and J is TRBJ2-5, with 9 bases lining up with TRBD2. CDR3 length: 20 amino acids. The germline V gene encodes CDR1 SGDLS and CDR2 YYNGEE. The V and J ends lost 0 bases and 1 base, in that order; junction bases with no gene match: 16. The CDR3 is CASSVVTRITSGPIQETQYF. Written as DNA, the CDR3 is TGTGCCAGCAGCGTAGTCACCAGAATTACTAGCGGGCCGATCCAAGAGACCCAGTACTTC.

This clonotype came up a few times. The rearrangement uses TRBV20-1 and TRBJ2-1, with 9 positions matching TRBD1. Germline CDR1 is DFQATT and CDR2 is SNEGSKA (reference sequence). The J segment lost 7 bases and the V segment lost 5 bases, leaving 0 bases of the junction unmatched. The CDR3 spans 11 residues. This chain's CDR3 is CSAGQGNEQFF. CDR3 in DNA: TGCAGTGCTGGACAGGGGAATGAGCAGTTCTTC.

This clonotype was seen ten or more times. The CDR3 DNA reads as TGTGCCAGCAGCTTGGGAGCGGGAGCTGGGGCCAACGTCCTGACTTTC. This codes for CASSLGAGAGANVLTF. The chain has TRBV7-2 and TRBJ2-6, with TRBD2 matching 8 bases. After removal of 3 bases from V and 2 bases from J, the junction contained 3 bases not matched to a gene. The CDR3 is made up of 16 amino acids. Germline lookup yields CDR1 SGHTA and CDR2 FQGNSA.

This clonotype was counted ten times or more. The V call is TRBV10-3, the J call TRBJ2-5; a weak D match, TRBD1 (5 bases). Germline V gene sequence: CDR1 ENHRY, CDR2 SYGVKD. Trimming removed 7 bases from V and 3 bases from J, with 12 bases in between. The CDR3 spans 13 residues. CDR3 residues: CAIKGNQEETQYF. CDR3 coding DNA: TGTGCCATCAAGGGGAATCAGGAAGAGACCCAGTACTTC.

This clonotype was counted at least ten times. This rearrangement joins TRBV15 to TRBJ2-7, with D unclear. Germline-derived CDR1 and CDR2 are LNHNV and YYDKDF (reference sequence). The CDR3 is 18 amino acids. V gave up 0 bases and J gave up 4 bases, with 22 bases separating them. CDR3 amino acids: CATSREHRQSPVGYEQYF. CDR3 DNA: TGTGCCACCAGCAGAGAACATCGGCAGAGCCCGGTAGGTTACGAGCAGTACTTC.

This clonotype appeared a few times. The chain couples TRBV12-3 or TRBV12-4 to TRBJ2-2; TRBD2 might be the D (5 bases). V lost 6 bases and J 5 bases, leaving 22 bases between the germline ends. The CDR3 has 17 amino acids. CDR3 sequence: CASSRFPRVEWTGELFF. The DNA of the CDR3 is TGTGCCAGCAGCCGCTTCCCGAGGGTGGAGTGGACCGGGGAGCTGTTTTTT.

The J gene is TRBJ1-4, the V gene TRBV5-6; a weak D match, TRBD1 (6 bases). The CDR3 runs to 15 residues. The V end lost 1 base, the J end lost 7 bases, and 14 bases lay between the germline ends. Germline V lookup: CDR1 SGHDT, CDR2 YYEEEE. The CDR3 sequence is CASSLRQGLGEKLFF. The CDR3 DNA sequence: TGTGCCAGCAGCTTGCGGCAGGGGCTCGGTGAAAAACTGTTTTTT.

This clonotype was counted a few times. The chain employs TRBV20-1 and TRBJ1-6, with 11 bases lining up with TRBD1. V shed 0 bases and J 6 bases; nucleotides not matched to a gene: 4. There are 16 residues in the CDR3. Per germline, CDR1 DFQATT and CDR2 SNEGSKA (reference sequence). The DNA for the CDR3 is TGCAGTGCTAGAGACTCCGGGACAGGGGGTAATTCACCCCTCCACTTT. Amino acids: CSARDSGTGGNSPLHF.